This TCR beta chain was identified during a study of cytomegalovirus exposure and HLA in healthy donors. About this clone itself: The antigen remains undetermined.

Study-wide results and caveats: Presence/absence analyses treated sequencing depth as roughly uniform across donors. Generally TCR sequences proved uncommon, though certain public TCRs appeared in numerous donors.

CDR1 is MNHNS, CDR2 SASEGT, per germline. Trimming shortened V by 6 bases and J by 4 bases, and 16 bases separated the two germline ends. CDR3 length equals 15 residues. Both 60 Vbeta primers and 13 Jbeta primers went into the PCR. The table came from immunoSEQ multiplex PCR; TCRdb's copy has only in-frame clones and leaves some out. The data hold 68,000 or so clones, with about 81% observed a single time. The genes are TRBV6-1 and TRBJ1-3; D gene unclear. The receptor was isolated from a human donor in good health. Input material: PBMCs. The CDR3 protein is CASSPDAWRGNTIYF. The CDR3 DNA reads as TGTGCCAGCAGCCCGGACGCATGGAGGGGAAACACCATATATTTT.